Below are 24 T cell receptor beta chains sequenced from a single sample in a study of cytomegalovirus exposure and HLA in healthy donors. With 60 Vbeta and 13 Jbeta primers, the PCR was carried out. TCRdb's copy holds only in-frame clones and misses some; the assay was immunoSEQ multiplex PCR. Here the sample spans around 150,000 clones, about 80% being singletons. The material sequenced was PBMCs. The receptors were gathered from a woman in her thirties or forties in good health and CMV-seronegative.

V and J are TRBV27 and TRBJ1-1, with unresolved D. This CDR3 comprises 14 residues. The ends were cut back, 6 bases at V and 1 base at J, with 12 bases in the middle. In germline, CDR1 is MNHEY, CDR2 SMNVEV (reference sequence). CDR3 sequence (DNA): TGTGCCAGCAGCCGTGGAGGCAGGAACACTGAAGCTTTCTTT. This encodes CASSRGGRNTEAFF.

This sequence joins TRBV27 and TRBJ1-2; tentatively, D is TRBD1 (6 bases). From germline, CDR1 is MNHEY and CDR2 SMNVEV (reference sequence). The germline V and J ends were trimmed by 1 base and 8 bases, with 11 bases remaining between them. CDR3 length: 13 amino acids. The CDR3 DNA reads as TGTGCCAGCAGTTTATACAGGGCCGGGGGCTACACCTTC. Protein sequence: CASSLYRAGGYTF.

The rearrangement links TRBV5-1 to TRBJ2-1, with 11 nucleotides matching TRBD2. The CDR3 sequence is 19 residues long. Germline values: CDR1 SGHRS, CDR2 YFSETQ. Trimming took 3 bases from V and 0 from J; bases not matched to a gene: 11. The CDR3 nucleotides are TGCGCCAGCAGCTCCCCGGGGATAGCGGGGGGGTCCTCCTACAATGAGCAGTTCTTC. Translating it yields CASSSPGIAGGSSYNEQFF. The full variable domain, completed using reference TRBV5-1 and TRBJ2-1, is KAGVTQTPRYLIKTRGQQVTLSCSPISGHRSVSWYQQTPGQGLQFLFEYFSETQRNKGNFPGRFSGRQFSNSRSEMNVSTLELGDSALYLCASSSPGIAGGSSYNEQFFGPGTRLTVL.

With respect to this clone: One end of the junction does not line up with germline, which may come from a read error. CDR3 sequence reads: CAGRLQGSWDEQYF. CDR3 DNA sequence: TGTGCCGGCAGACTCCAGGGGAGTTGGGACGAGCAGTACTTC. The V and J genes are TRBV5-8 and TRBJ2-7, with D possibly being TRBD1 (6 bases). The CDR3 runs to 14 residues. Germline CDR1 is SGHTS and CDR2 is YDEGEE. Looking up the rest from reference TRBV5-8 and TRBJ2-7 gives the full variable domain: EAGVTQSPTHLIKTRGQQATLRCSPISGHTSVYWYQQALGLGLQFLLWYDEGEERNRGNFPPRFSGRQFPNYSSELNVNALELEDSALYLCAGRLQGSWDEQYFGPGTRLTVT.

The chain has TRBV11-2 and TRBJ2-4; D is perhaps TRBD2 (6 bases). With 5 bases removed from V and 3 bases from J, the gap between germline ends came to 17 bases. CDR1 is SGHAT and CDR2 is FQNNGV in the germline V gene. The CDR3 runs 16 residues. The CDR3 sequence: CASSIVWTGDKNIQYF. The CDR3 DNA follows: TGTGCCAGCAGCATAGTGTGGACGGGAGACAAAAACATTCAGTACTTC.

This clone was detected only once. V and J are TRBV19 and TRBJ2-3; 10 nucleotides match TRBD2. J lost 2 bases, V lost 7 bases, and 9 bases had no gene match. Germline V lookup: CDR1 LNHDA, CDR2 SQIVND (reference sequence). CDR3 length: 16 residues. The CDR3: CASNPGGTSVTDTQYF. In DNA, the CDR3 is TGTGCCAGTAACCCGGGGGGGACTAGCGTCACAGATACGCAGTATTTT. Together with reference TRBV19 and TRBJ2-3, the CDR3 gives the full variable domain: DGGITQSPKYLFRKEGQNVTLSCEQNLNHDAMYWYRQDPGQGLRLIYYSQIVNDFQKGDIAEGYSVSREKKESFPLTVTSAQKNPTAFYLCASNPGGTSVTDTQYFGPGTRLTVL.

The gene calls are TRBV6-5 and TRBJ1-2; D may be TRBD1 (5 bases). V was trimmed by 6 bases and J by 4 bases, leaving 12 bases between them. This CDR3 has 13 amino acids. Germline CDR1 MNHEY, CDR2 SVGAGI. CDR3 nucleotides: TGTGCCAGCAGGGGGGGGAGGGGCTATGGCTACACCTTC. The encoded protein is CASRGGRGYGYTF.

The chain carries TRBV10-3 and TRBJ2-3, with 8 bases identical to TRBD1. Germline lookup yields CDR1 ENHRY and CDR2 SYGVKD. There are 16 residues in the CDR3. Trimming cost V 0 bases and J 6 bases; bases outside gene matches: 8. CDR3 sequence: CAISESQGASVDTQYF. The CDR3, as DNA: TGTGCCATCAGTGAGTCCCAGGGGGCAAGTGTTGATACGCAGTATTTT.

The CDR3 reads CASSEHLLSSQPQHF. In nucleotides, the CDR3 is TGTGCCAGCAGTGAACACCTTCTCTCCAGTCAGCCCCAGCATTTT. The chain employs TRBV2 and TRBJ1-5; no firm D call. V dropped 2 bases and J dropped 6 bases, with 14 bases sitting between them. The CDR3 is made up of 15 amino acids. Germline lookup yields CDR1 SNHLY and CDR2 FYNNEI.

The V and J genes are TRBV30 and TRBJ1-1; D unresolved. The CDR3 runs 12 residues. Germline CDR1 reads GTSNPN; CDR2 reads SVGIG (reference sequence). Trimming stripped 1 base from V and 8 bases from J, with 11 bases between. The CDR3: CAWSDVAGEAFF. Here the CDR3 DNA reads TGTGCCTGGAGTGACGTTGCGGGAGAAGCTTTCTTT.

This clone appeared a few times. CDR3 coding DNA: TGCGCCAGCAGACAGACAGGGAGCACTAATGAAAAACTGTTTTTT. It codes for CASRQTGSTNEKLFF. The chain employs TRBV5-1 and TRBJ1-4, with 7 bases matching TRBD1. Per germline, CDR1 SGHRS and CDR2 YFSETQ. V lost 5 bases, J lost 2 bases, and 6 bases stayed unmatched. This CDR3 is 15 amino acids long.

The genes are TRBV28 and TRBJ2-7; TRBD1 aligns across 9 bases. CDR3 size: 15 residues. V was pared by 9 bases and J by 7 bases, with 16 bases of the junction left unmatched. Germline-derived CDR1 and CDR2 are MDHEN and SYDVKM. CDR3 region: CASQRPGQGKWEQYF. The DNA for the CDR3 is TGTGCCAGTCAACGACCAGGACAGGGGAAGTGGGAGCAGTACTTC.

The chain couples TRBV5-5 to TRBJ2-7; D is perhaps TRBD1 (6 bases). V lost 5 bases, J lost 3 bases, and 15 bases lay in between. This CDR3 is 14 amino acids long. CDR1 SGHKS and CDR2 YYEKEE come from the germline V gene (reference sequence). The CDR3 region has the DNA TGTGCCAGCAGACCCCGGGACATAAACTACGAGCAGTACTTC. Translation: CASRPRDINYEQYF. Using reference TRBV5-5 and TRBJ2-7 for the parts outside the CDR3, the full variable domain is DAGVTQSPTHLIKTRGQQVTLRCSPISGHKSVSWYQQVLGQGPQFIFQYYEKEERGRGNFPDRFSARQFPNYSSELNVNALLLGDSALYLCASRPRDINYEQYFGPGTRLTVT.

V is TRBV28 and J is TRBJ1-2; tentatively, D is TRBD1 (5 bases). The V gene lost 10 bases and the J gene lost 4 bases, with 16 bases spanning the gap. The CDR3 covers 13 residues. CDR1 and CDR2 (germline): MDHEN, SYDVKM. CDR3 residues: CATQLGPSYGYTF. The CDR3 DNA reads as TGTGCCACCCAGCTGGGGCCTAGCTATGGCTACACCTTC.

This chain connects TRBV11-2 to TRBJ2-1, with 8 bases that match TRBD1. Germline CDR1 reads SGHAT; CDR2 reads FQNNGV. The junction had 6 bases not matched to a gene; V was cut back by 5 bases and J by 9 bases. There are 13 residues in the CDR3. The CDR3: CASSAGQGSEQFF. The CDR3 DNA reads as TGTGCCAGCAGCGCCGGACAGGGCTCTGAGCAGTTCTTC. Full variable domain (remainder filled in from reference TRBV11-2 and TRBJ2-1): EAGVAQSPRYKIIEKRQSVAFWCNPISGHATLYWYQQILGQGPKLLIQFQNNGVVDDSQLPKDRFSAERLKGVDSTLKIQPAKLEDSAVYLCASSAGQGSEQFFGPGTRLTVL.

This rearrangement joins TRBV19 to TRBJ2-7; 7 bases are a match to TRBD1. Germline V gene data show CDR1 as LNHDA and CDR2 as SQIVND (reference sequence). V was pared by 7 bases and J by 3 bases, with 9 bases of the junction left unmatched. CDR3 length: 14 residues. The CDR3 region is CASTYRQGSYEQYF. In DNA form, the CDR3 reads TGTGCCAGTACTTATAGACAGGGAAGCTACGAGCAGTACTTC.

The V call is TRBV2, the J call TRBJ2-7; D ambiguous. CDR1 and CDR2 (germline): SNHLY, FYNNEI. The CDR3 has 12 amino acids. Between the trimmed V and J ends, which lost 4 bases and 9 bases, there was a span of 13 bases. The CDR3 coding sequence is TGTGCCAGCAGTGGGGCCTACTCGAGGCAGTACTTC. It specifies CASSGAYSRQYF. Based on the CDR3 plus reference TRBV2 and TRBJ2-7, the full variable domain is EPEVTQTPSHQVTQMGQEVILRCVPISNHLYFYWYRQILGQKVEFLVSFYNNEISEKSEIFDDQFSVERPDGSNFTLKIRSTKLEDSAMYFCASSGAYSRQYFGPGTRLTVT.

In this sample, this clone turned up once. The junction shows a germline mismatch at one end, possibly a read error. The chain joins TRBV30 to TRBJ2-6, with TRBD1 identical over 7 bases. CDR3 size: 15 residues. Per germline, CDR1 GTSNPN and CDR2 SVGIG (reference sequence). The CDR3 is CAWDRVSPGANGLTF. As DNA, the CDR3 is TGTGCCTGGGACAGGGTTTCTCCAGGGGCCAACGGCCTGACTTTC.

This clone was picked up one time. This chain links TRBV4-3 with TRBJ2-1; TRBD2 matches 9 bases. The CDR3 loop spans 16 amino acids. Germline V CDR1 and CDR2: LGHNA, YSLEER. Unmatched junction bases numbered 9, after V lost 3 bases and J lost 6 bases. CDR3 DNA: TGCGCCAGCAGCCACTCCGGGACTAGCTTGTTCAATGAGCAGTTCTTC. Its translation is CASSHSGTSLFNEQFF.

V gene TRBV5-4 combines with J gene TRBJ2-5; a possible D gene is TRBD1 (5 bases). The CDR3 has 13 amino acids. Trimming stripped 7 bases from V and 3 bases from J, with 13 bases between. CDR1 SGHNT and CDR2 YYREEE come from the germline V gene (reference sequence). The CDR3 region has the DNA TGTGCCAGCTCCCTCCAGGGAAAAGAGACCCAGTACTTC. As protein: CASSLQGKETQYF.

Comments on this clone: The germline gene is not matched at one end of the junction; a read error may be the cause. This chain joins TRBV5-1 and TRBJ2-6, with D possibly being TRBD2 (7 bases). Germline loops: CDR1 SGHRS, CDR2 YFSETQ. The CDR3 has 18 residues. The CDR3 nucleotides are TGCGCCAGCAGCTTTGGGGGGGCCCCCGGGTATGGGGCCAACGGCCTGACTTTC. This codes for CASSFGGAPGYGANGLTF.

The chain is built from TRBV7-8 and TRBJ2-7; D call uncertain. Per germline, CDR1 SGHVS and CDR2 FQNEAQ. V was clipped by 3 bases and J by 6 bases, with 6 bases between them. This CDR3 contains 11 residues. In DNA form, the CDR3 reads TGTGCCAGCAGCTTTGGCAGCGAGCAGTACTTC. As protein: CASSFGSEQYF.

This clone came up once. The chain has TRBV11-2 and TRBJ2-5, with D uncertain. The V gene's germline CDR1 is SGHAT and CDR2 FQNNGV. Trimming removed 4 bases from V and 10 bases from J, with 10 bases in between. The CDR3 is 11 residues long. The DNA of the CDR3 is TGTGCCAGCAGCTCCGAATCGAGCCAGTACTTC. It codes for CASSSESSQYF.

The chain couples TRBV5-4 to TRBJ2-3, with D possibly being TRBD2 (6 bases). The CDR3 covers 16 residues. Germline lookup yields CDR1 SGHNT and CDR2 YYREEE (reference sequence). Between the trimmed V and J ends, which lost 0 bases and 1 base, there was a span of 12 bases. CDR3 DNA: TGTGCCAGCAGCTTGGGATCGGGACTTGGCACAGATACGCAGTATTTT. It yields the protein CASSLGSGLGTDTQYF.